The present T cell receptor beta chain was sequenced within a study of pediatric ulcerative colitis. Study overall: Ulcerative colitis patients had pancolitis or left-sided colitis, with confirming histology.

Sequencing was performed with immunoSEQ multiplex PCR; in TCRdb, only in-frame clones are kept and a portion is missing. The profile covers roughly 38,000 clones, with 70% to 90% appearing a single time and 23% taken by the ten largest. As regards this clone: The antigen is not known.

The CDR3 is made up of 16 amino acids. Per germline, CDR1 SGDLS and CDR2 YYNGEE. The ends were cut back, 0 bases at V and 5 bases at J, with 15 bases in the middle. Points from the study as a whole: In rectum, acute severe colitis had expanded clones and less diversity. Blood-rectal clonal overlap within each person was significantly higher in ulcerative colitis patients than controls.

This TCR was recovered from a girl aged 10 to 17 with moderate ulcerative colitis. The chain links TRBV9 to TRBJ2-1; D possibly corresponds to TRBD2 (6 bases). Sequenced sample: blood. The CDR3 DNA reads as TGTGCCAGCAGCGTAGGGGCCGGGAGTTGGAACAATGAGCAGTTCTTC. The encoded protein is CASSVGAGSWNNEQFF.